This T cell receptor beta chain was sequenced for a study of blood T cell repertoires in COVID-19. About the study: The analysed material was cDNA or gDNA that came from T cells, B-cell-depleted T cells, or PBMCs.

The method was immunoSEQ multiplex PCR; TCRdb's version includes in-frame clones alone and lacks a portion of them. Of over 50,000 clones listed, about nine tenths are singletons. The CDR3 consists of 11 residues. Germline CDR1 reads SGHRS; CDR2 reads YFSETQ. The trim removed 7 bases at V and 3 bases at J, leaving 0 bases unmatched. The TCR comes from a man in his fifties or sixties with active COVID-19. The sample was peripheral blood. The V call is TRBV5-1, the J call TRBJ2-7; 8 bases match TRBD2. The CDR3 DNA follows: TGCGCCAGCGCGGGGGGCTACGAGCAGTACTTC. Protein product: CASAGGYEQYF.